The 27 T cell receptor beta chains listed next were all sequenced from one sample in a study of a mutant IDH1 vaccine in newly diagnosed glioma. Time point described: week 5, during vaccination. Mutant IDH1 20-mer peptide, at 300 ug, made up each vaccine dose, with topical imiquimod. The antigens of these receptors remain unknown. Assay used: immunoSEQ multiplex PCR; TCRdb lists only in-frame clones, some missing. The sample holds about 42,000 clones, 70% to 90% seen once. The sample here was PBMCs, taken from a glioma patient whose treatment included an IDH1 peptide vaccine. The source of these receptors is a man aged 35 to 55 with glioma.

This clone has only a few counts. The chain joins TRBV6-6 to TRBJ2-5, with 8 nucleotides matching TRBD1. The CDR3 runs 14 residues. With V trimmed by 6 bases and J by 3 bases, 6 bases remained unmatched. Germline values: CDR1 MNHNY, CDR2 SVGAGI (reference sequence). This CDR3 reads CASSRPGQEETQYF. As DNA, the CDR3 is TGTGCCAGCAGCCGACCGGGACAGGAAGAGACCCAGTACTTC.

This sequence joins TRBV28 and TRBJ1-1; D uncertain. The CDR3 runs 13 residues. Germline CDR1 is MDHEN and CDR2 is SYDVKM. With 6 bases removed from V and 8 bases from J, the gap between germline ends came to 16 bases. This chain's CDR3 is CASSLIHKGEAFF. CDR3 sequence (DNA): TGTGCCAGCAGCCTTATCCATAAAGGAGAAGCTTTCTTT.

CDR3 region: CASSLLETGDTEAFF. CDR3 DNA sequence: TGCGCCAGCAGCTTGCTTGAAACAGGGGACACTGAAGCTTTCTTT. The chain employs TRBV5-1 and TRBJ1-1, with 7 positions matching TRBD1. Germline V lookup: CDR1 SGHRS, CDR2 YFSETQ. Unmatched junction bases numbered 6, after V lost 1 base and J lost 3 bases. The CDR3 totals 15 residues.

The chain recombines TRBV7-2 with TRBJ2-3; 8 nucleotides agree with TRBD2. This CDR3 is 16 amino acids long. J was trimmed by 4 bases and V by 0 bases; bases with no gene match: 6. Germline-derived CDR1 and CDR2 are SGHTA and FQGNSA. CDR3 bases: TGTGCCAGCAGCTTAGCGGTCAGCGGGAGTTCAGATACGCAGTATTTT. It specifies CASSLAVSGSSDTQYF.

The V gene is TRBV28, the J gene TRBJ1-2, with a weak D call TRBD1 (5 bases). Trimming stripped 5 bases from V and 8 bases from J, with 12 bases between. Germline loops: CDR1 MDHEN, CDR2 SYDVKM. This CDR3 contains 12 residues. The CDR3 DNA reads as TGTGCCAGCAGTAGTGGCCAGGGCGGCTACACCTTC. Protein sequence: CASSSGQGGYTF.

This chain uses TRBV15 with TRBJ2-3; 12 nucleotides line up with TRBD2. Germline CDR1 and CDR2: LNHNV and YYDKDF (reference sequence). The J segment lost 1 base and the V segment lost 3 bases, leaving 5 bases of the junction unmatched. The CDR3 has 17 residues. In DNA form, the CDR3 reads TGTGCCACCAGCAGTGGTCTAGCGGGAGGGGGCACAGATACGCAGTATTTT. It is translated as CATSSGLAGGGTDTQYF.

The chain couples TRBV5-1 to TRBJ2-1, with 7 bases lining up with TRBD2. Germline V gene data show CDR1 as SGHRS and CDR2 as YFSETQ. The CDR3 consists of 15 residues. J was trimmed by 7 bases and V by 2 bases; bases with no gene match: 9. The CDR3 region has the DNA TGCGCCAGCAGCTTCCGGGGGGAATCCGTTAATGAGCAGTTCTTC. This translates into CASSFRGESVNEQFF.

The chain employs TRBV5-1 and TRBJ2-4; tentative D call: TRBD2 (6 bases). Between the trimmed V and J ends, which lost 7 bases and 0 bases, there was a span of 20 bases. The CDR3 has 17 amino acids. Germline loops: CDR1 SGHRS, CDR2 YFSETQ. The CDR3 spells CASRETGSKIAKNIQYF. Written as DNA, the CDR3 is TGCGCCAGCCGGGAGACCGGGAGCAAGATAGCCAAAAACATTCAGTACTTC.

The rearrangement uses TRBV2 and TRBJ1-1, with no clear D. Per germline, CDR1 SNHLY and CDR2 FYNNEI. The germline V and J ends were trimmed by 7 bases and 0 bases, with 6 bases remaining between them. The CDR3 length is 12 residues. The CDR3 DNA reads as TGTGCCAGCACGGATTTGAACACTGAAGCTTTCTTT. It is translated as CASTDLNTEAFF.

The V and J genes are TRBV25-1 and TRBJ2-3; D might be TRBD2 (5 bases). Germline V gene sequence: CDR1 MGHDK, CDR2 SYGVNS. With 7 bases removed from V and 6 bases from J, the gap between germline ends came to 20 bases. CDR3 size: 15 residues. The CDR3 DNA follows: TGTGCCAGCAACCTCCTAGAGGGAAGATGGGATACGCAGTATTTT. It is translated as CASNLLEGRWDTQYF.

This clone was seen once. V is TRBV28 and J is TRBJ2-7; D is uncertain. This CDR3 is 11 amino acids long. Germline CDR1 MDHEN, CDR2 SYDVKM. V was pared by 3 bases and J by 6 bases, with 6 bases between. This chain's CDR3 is CASSFRSEQYF. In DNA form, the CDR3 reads TGTGCCAGCAGTTTTCGCTCCGAGCAGTACTTC.

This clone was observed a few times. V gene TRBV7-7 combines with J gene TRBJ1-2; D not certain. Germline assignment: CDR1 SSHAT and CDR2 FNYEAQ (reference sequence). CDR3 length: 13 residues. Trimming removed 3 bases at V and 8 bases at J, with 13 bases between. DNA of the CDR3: TGTGCCAGCAGCTTGGAGCTACGGACGGGCTACACCTTC. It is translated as CASSLELRTGYTF.

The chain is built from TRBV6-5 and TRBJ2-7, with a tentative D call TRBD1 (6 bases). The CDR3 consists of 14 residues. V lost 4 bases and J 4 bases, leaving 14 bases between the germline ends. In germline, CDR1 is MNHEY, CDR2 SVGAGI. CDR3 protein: CASSSRDNNYEQYF. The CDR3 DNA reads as TGTGCCAGCAGTTCCCGGGACAACAATTACGAGCAGTACTTC.

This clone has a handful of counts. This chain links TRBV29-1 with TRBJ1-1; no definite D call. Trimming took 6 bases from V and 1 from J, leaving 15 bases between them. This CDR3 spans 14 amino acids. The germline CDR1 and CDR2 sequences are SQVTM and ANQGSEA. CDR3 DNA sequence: TGCAGCGTAGTCCGGGGTGGCCAGAACACTGAAGCTTTCTTT. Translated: CSVVRGGQNTEAFF. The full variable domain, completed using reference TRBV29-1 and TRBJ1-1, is SAVISQKPSRDICQRGTSLTIQCQVDSQVTMMFWYRQQPGQSLTLIATANQGSEATYESGFVIDKFPISRPNLTFSTLTVSNMSPEDSSIYLCSVVRGGQNTEAFFGQGTRLTVV.

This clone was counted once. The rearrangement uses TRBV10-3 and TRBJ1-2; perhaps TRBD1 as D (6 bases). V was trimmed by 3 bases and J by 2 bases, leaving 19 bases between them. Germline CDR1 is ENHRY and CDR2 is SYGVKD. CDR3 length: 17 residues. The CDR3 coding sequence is TGTGCCATCAGTGACCCCCGAACCGGACAGCGCAACTATGGCTACACCTTC. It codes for CAISDPRTGQRNYGYTF.

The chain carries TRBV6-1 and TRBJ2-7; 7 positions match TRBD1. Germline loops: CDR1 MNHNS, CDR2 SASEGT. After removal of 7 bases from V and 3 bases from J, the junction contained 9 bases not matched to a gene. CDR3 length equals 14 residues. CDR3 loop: CASNPRNRGYEQYF. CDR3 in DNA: TGTGCCAGCAATCCCCGGAACAGGGGCTACGAGCAGTACTTC.

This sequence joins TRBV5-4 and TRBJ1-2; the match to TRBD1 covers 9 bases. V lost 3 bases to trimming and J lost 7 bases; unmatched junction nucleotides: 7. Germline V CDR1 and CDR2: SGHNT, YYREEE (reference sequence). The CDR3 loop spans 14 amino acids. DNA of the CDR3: TGTGCCAGCAGCTACCCGGGACAGGGACTTGGCTACACCTTC. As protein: CASSYPGQGLGYTF. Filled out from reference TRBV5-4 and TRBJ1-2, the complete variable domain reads ETGVTQSPTHLIKTRGQQVTLRCSSQSGHNTVSWYQQALGQGPQFIFQYYREEENGRGNFPPRFSGLQFPNYSSELNVNALELDDSALYLCASSYPGQGLGYTFGSGTRLTVV.

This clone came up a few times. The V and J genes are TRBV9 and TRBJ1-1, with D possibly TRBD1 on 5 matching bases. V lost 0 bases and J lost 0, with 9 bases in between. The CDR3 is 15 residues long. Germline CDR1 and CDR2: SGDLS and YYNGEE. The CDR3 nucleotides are TGTGCCAGCAGCGTAGGACAGTGGATGAACACTGAAGCTTTCTTT. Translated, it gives CASSVGQWMNTEAFF. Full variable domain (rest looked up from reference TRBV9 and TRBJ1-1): DSGVTQTPKHLITATGQRVTLRCSPRSGDLSVYWYQQSLDQGLQFLIQYYNGEERAKGNILERFSAQQFPDLHSELNLSSLELGDSALYFCASSVGQWMNTEAFFGQGTRLTVV.

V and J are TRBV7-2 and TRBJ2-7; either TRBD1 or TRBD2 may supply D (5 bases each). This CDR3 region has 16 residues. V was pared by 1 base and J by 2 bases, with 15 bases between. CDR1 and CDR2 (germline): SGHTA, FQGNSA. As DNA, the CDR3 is TGTGCCAGCAGCTTAGGTGGAGCGGACATCGCCTACGAGCAGTACTTC. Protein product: CASSLGGADIAYEQYF.

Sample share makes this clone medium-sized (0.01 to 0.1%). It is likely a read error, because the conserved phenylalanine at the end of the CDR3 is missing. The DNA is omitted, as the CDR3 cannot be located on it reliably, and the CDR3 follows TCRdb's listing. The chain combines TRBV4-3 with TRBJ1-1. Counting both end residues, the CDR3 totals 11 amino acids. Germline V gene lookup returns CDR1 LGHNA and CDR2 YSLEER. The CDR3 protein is CASSQGAVYIL.

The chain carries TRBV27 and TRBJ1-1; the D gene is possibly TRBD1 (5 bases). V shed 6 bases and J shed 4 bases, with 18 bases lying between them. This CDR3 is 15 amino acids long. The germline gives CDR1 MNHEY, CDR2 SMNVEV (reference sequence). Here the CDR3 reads CASSYPRGGVTEAFF. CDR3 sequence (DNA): TGTGCCAGCAGCTACCCCCGGGGAGGGGTCACTGAAGCTTTCTTT.

The CDR3, as DNA: TGTGCCAGCAGCGCCTCCACAGTTCTCTACGAGCAGTACTTC. Protein: CASSASTVLYEQYF. This chain links TRBV28 with TRBJ2-7; no clear D. CDR1 and CDR2 (germline): MDHEN, SYDVKM. CDR3 length: 14 amino acids. Trimming removed 6 bases at V and 3 bases at J, with 15 bases between.

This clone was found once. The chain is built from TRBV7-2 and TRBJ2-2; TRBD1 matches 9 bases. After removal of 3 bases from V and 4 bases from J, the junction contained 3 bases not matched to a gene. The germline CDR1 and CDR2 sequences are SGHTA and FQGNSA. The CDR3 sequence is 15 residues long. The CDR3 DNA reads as TGTGCCAGCAGCTTCCGGGACAGGGTCACCGGGGAGCTGTTTTTT. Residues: CASSFRDRVTGELFF.

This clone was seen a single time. The CDR3 DNA follows: TGTGCCAGTAGTAGGGGGGACAGGGACGCCTATGGCTACACCTTC. It specifies CASSRGDRDAYGYTF. V and J are TRBV19 and TRBJ1-2; 9 nucleotides line up with TRBD1. The germline gives CDR1 LNHDA, CDR2 SQIVND (reference sequence). The J segment lost 4 bases and the V segment lost 4 bases, leaving 7 bases of the junction unmatched. The CDR3 has 15 residues.

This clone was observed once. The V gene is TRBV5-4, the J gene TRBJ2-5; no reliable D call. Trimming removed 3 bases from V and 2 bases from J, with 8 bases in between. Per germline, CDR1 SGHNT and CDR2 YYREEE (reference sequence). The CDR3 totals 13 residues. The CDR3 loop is CASSSTRQETQYF. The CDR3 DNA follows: TGTGCCAGCAGCTCAACAAGGCAAGAGACCCAGTACTTC. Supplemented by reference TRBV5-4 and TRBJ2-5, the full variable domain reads ETGVTQSPTHLIKTRGQQVTLRCSSQSGHNTVSWYQQALGQGPQFIFQYYREEENGRGNFPPRFSGLQFPNYSSELNVNALELDDSALYLCASSSTRQETQYFGPGTRLLVL.

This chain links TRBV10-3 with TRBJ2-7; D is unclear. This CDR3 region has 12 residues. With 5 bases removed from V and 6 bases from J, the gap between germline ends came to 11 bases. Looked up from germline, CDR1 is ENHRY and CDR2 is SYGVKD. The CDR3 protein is CAISQTESEQYF. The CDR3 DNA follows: TGTGCCATCAGTCAAACAGAAAGCGAGCAGTACTTC.

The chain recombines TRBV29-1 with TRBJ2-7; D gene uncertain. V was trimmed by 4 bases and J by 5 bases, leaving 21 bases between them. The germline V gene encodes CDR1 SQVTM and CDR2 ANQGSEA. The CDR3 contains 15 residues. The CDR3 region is CSVVESSQLTDEQYF. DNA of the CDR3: TGCAGCGTTGTAGAAAGTTCACAGTTGACTGACGAGCAGTACTTC.